Below, 19 T cell receptor beta chains from the same sample are listed, as sequenced in a study of cytomegalovirus exposure and HLA in healthy donors. The PCR employed 60 Vbeta primers together with 13 Jbeta primers. Profiling relied on immunoSEQ multiplex PCR, and the TCRdb table lists in-frame clones only, not all of them. The sample holds around 180,000 clones, less than 90% seen once. Sequences were obtained from PBMCs. These receptors originate from a girl under three years old in good health and CMV-seronegative.

This chain uses TRBV19 with TRBJ2-1, with a possible D match to TRBD1 (6 bases). The V end lost 4 bases, the J end lost 2 bases, and 15 bases lay between the germline ends. This CDR3 is built from 16 residues. Germline V gene data show CDR1 as LNHDA and CDR2 as SQIVND (reference sequence). DNA of the CDR3: TGTGCCAGTAGTAATTATGGGACAACCACCTACAATGAGCAGTTCTTC. Its protein product is CASSNYGTTTYNEQFF.

J is TRBJ2-5 and V is TRBV5-1, with 7 bases that match TRBD1. The J call may be faulty, since TRBJ2-7 better matches the DNA end. The germline gives CDR1 SGHRS, CDR2 YFSETQ. The CDR3 totals 15 residues. As DNA, the CDR3 is TGCGCCAGCAGCTTGGCTCAGGGGGTCACCTACGAGCAGTACTTC. This codes for CASSLAQGVTYEQYF.

V is TRBV5-1 and J is TRBJ1-1; D remains unclear. The CDR3 runs to 14 residues. V lost 4 bases to trimming and J lost 2 bases, with 12 bases between them. Germline V gives CDR1 SGHRS, CDR2 YFSETQ. CDR3 nucleotides: TGCGCCAGCAGCACCGATCCACAAAACACTGAAGCTTTCTTT. Encoded protein: CASSTDPQNTEAFF.

This chain joins TRBV11-1 and TRBJ2-7; TRBD2 is a possible D gene (5 bases). The CDR3 has 15 amino acids. The germline V gene encodes CDR1 SGHAT and CDR2 FQDESV (reference sequence). Trimming took 4 bases from V and 3 from J, leaving 16 bases between them. The CDR3 protein is CASSSGNPGLYEQYF. CDR3 sequence (DNA): TGTGCCAGCAGCTCCGGGAACCCCGGGCTCTACGAGCAGTACTTC.

This chain links TRBV7-6 with TRBJ2-5; tentative D call: TRBD2 (6 bases). The DNA end lines up better with TRBJ2-7; the J call may be wrong. Per germline, CDR1 SGHVS and CDR2 FNYEAQ. This CDR3 contains 14 residues. The CDR3 bases are TGTGCCAGCAGCTTAGCGGAGGGTCCCTACGAGCAGTACTTC. Protein: CASSLAEGPYEQYF.

The chain is built from TRBV7-6 and TRBJ2-3, with D hard to call. This CDR3 contains 17 residues. Germline V gives CDR1 SGHVS, CDR2 FNYEAQ. The V end lost 2 bases, the J end lost 4 bases, and 19 bases lay between the germline ends. CDR3 DNA: TGTGCCAGCAGCTTATTTGAGCGAACTCTCCAGCCAGATACGCAGTATTTT. Translated, it gives CASSLFERTLQPDTQYF.

The gene calls are TRBV30 and TRBJ1-4; D not resolved. V lost 4 bases, J lost 8 bases, and 17 bases lay in between. Germline CDR1 GTSNPN, CDR2 SVGIG (reference sequence). CDR3 length: 14 residues. The CDR3 reads CAWKRRAVEEKLFF. In nucleotides, the CDR3 is TGTGCCTGGAAGCGGAGGGCCGTCGAGGAAAAACTGTTTTTT.

V and J are TRBV7-2 and TRBJ2-3; D unresolved. Germline assignment: CDR1 SGHTA and CDR2 FQGNSA. CDR3 length equals 14 residues. V shed 1 base and J shed 6 bases, with 11 bases lying between them. CDR3 amino acids: CASSLDGAGDTQYF. CDR3 sequence (DNA): TGTGCCAGCAGCTTAGATGGAGCTGGGGATACGCAGTATTTT.

The rearrangement links TRBV4-3 to TRBJ2-4, with D possibly TRBD2 on 6 matching bases. The CDR3 sequence is 15 residues long. From germline, CDR1 is LGHNA and CDR2 YSLEER. V was trimmed by 4 bases and J by 6 bases, leaving 16 bases between them. The CDR3 sequence is CASSRGLNLRNIQYF. CDR3 DNA: TGCGCCAGCAGCCGTGGACTAAATTTGAGAAACATTCAGTACTTC.

This clone was detected once. The V and J genes are TRBV5-1 and TRBJ2-3, with D uncertain. Trimming left V 3 bases short and J 0 bases short, with 5 bases between. CDR1 SGHRS and CDR2 YFSETQ come from the germline V gene. CDR3 length equals 13 residues. The CDR3 is CASSSLSTDTQYF. For the CDR3, the DNA is TGCGCCAGCAGCTCCCTTAGCACAGATACGCAGTATTTT.

The chain carries TRBV6-1 and TRBJ1-5; 8 positions agree with TRBD1. CDR3 size: 15 residues. V dropped 7 bases and J dropped 6; count of bases not matched to a gene: 11. The germline CDR1 and CDR2 sequences are MNHNS and SASEGT. CDR3 amino acids: CASNRAPGGSQPQHF. The CDR3 DNA follows: TGTGCCAGCAATAGAGCTCCAGGGGGCTCTCAGCCCCAGCATTTT.

The V gene is TRBV27, the J gene TRBJ2-1, with D perhaps matching TRBD2 (6 bases). V dropped 5 bases and J dropped 5 bases, with 16 bases sitting between them. The CDR3 covers 15 residues. From germline, CDR1 is MNHEY and CDR2 SMNVEV (reference sequence). The CDR3 sequence: CASSPRLGWDNEQFF. The CDR3 DNA sequence: TGTGCCAGCAGTCCTCGACTAGGTTGGGACAATGAGCAGTTCTTC.

CDR3 loop: CASSQGTGSTNEKLFF. DNA for the CDR3: TGTGCCAGCAGCCAAGGGACAGGGTCGACTAATGAAAAACTGTTTTTT. The chain is built from TRBV14 and TRBJ1-4, with 8 positions matching TRBD1. Trimming took 1 base from V and 2 from J; bases not matched to a gene: 3. Germline V CDR1 and CDR2: SGHDN, FVKESK. The CDR3 length is 16 residues.

V is TRBV9 and J is TRBJ2-5; the D is unclear. Per germline, CDR1 SGDLS and CDR2 YYNGEE. The CDR3 totals 14 residues. The V end lost 3 bases, the J end lost 1 base, and 10 bases lay between the germline ends. The CDR3 DNA sequence: TGTGCCAGCAGCGAATCTCACTTCCAAGAGACCCAGTACTTC. This codes for CASSESHFQETQYF. Based on the CDR3 plus reference TRBV9 and TRBJ2-5, the full variable domain is DSGVTQTPKHLITATGQRVTLRCSPRSGDLSVYWYQQSLDQGLQFLIQYYNGEERAKGNILERFSAQQFPDLHSELNLSSLELGDSALYFCASSESHFQETQYFGPGTRLLVL.

The chain joins TRBV2 to TRBJ2-1; no definite D call. Per germline, CDR1 SNHLY and CDR2 FYNNEI. CDR3 length: 10 residues. The V end lost 7 bases, the J end lost 4 bases, and 2 bases lay between the germline ends. CDR3 DNA: TGTGCCAGCACGTACAATGAGCAGTTCTTC. Residues: CASTYNEQFF.

In this sample, this clone turned up once. The CDR3 DNA reads as TGTGCCAGCAGCCCAGGACAGGGGGTGGGCTACACCTTC. Encoded protein: CASSPGQGVGYTF. The V and J genes are TRBV14 and TRBJ1-2, with 10 positions matching TRBD1. CDR3 length: 13 amino acids. Trimming took 4 bases from V and 8 from J; bases not matched to a gene: 4. The germline gives CDR1 SGHDN, CDR2 FVKESK.

The CDR3 region is CASSLALLGQTLSGNTIYF. CDR3 DNA sequence: TGTGCCAGCAGCTTAGCTCTCCTGGGACAGACTCTCTCTGGAAACACCATATATTTT. The gene calls are TRBV11-2 and TRBJ1-3, with 7 nucleotides matching TRBD1. This CDR3 is 19 amino acids long. V shed 1 base, J shed 0 bases, and the junction held 12 bases outside the gene matches. CDR1 SGHAT and CDR2 FQNNGV come from the germline V gene.

The CDR3 DNA reads TGCGCCAGCAGCTTGGTACTAGCGGGGGGCCCTACACCTTACAATGAGCAGTTCTTC. It specifies CASSLVLAGGPTPYNEQFF. This chain links TRBV5-1 with TRBJ2-1; 12 bases are a match to TRBD2. The CDR3 has 19 residues. J gave up 4 bases and V 0 bases, and 11 bases lay outside the gene matches. CDR1 and CDR2 from the germline V gene are SGHRS and YFSETQ.

V gene TRBV7-9 combines with J gene TRBJ2-3; TRBD2 agrees at 10 bases. The CDR3 sequence is 16 residues long. CDR1 is SEHNR, CDR2 FQNEAQ, per germline (reference sequence). With 1 base clipped from V and 7 bases from J, the junction kept 8 bases outside the gene matches. The DNA of the CDR3 is TGTGCCAGCAGCTTAGTGCTAGCGGGAGTCGAAAATACGCAGTATTTT. This gives the protein CASSLVLAGVENTQYF.